What follows are 19 T cell receptor beta chains derived from one specimen sequenced in a study of T cell changes during pregnancy in multiple sclerosis. The repertoire was sequenced with immunoSEQ multiplex PCR; TCRdb's copy has only in-frame clones and lacks some. The sample yields about 67,000 clones, approximately 93% seen once. The specimen comprised peripheral blood, sampled in the second trimester of pregnancy. Receptors originate from a female donor with multiple sclerosis, enrolled in a pregnancy study.

J is TRBJ2-1 and V is TRBV5-1; TRBD2 agrees at 8 bases. Losses at the gene ends were 4 bases for V and 3 bases for J; bases not matched to a gene: 9. From germline, CDR1 is SGHRS and CDR2 YFSETQ. This CDR3 spans 16 amino acids. The CDR3 region is CASSPLAGGYYNEQFF. In DNA form, the CDR3 reads TGCGCCAGCAGCCCTCTGGCGGGAGGATACTACAATGAGCAGTTCTTC.

The chain links TRBV19 to TRBJ1-6; D is possibly TRBD1 (5 bases). The V gene's germline CDR1 is LNHDA and CDR2 SQIVND (reference sequence). The CDR3 spans 14 residues. Trimming stripped 9 bases from V and 10 bases from J, with 19 bases between. For the CDR3, the DNA is TGTGCCAGCGGACGGGGACCACGGGGGTCACCCCTCCACTTT. It is translated as CASGRGPRGSPLHF.

The chain carries TRBV5-6 and TRBJ1-4, with D unresolved. Germline V gene data show CDR1 as SGHDT and CDR2 as YYEEEE. Trimming left V 2 bases short and J 1 base short, with 21 bases between. This CDR3 is built from 19 residues. The DNA for the CDR3 is TGTGCCAGCAGCTTTGGAACCGGGTCGTCTCCTCTAACTAATGAAAAACTGTTTTTT. This sequence encodes CASSFGTGSSPLTNEKLFF.

The chain has TRBV7-2 and TRBJ2-1; no clear D gene. V was shortened by 2 bases and J by 5 bases, with 4 bases between the two germline ends. Germline CDR1 is SGHTA and CDR2 is FQGNSA. The length of the CDR3 is 12 residues. CDR3 in DNA: TGTGCCAGCAGCTTACAGGACAATGAGCAGTTCTTC. Translated: CASSLQDNEQFF.

The chain carries TRBV27 and TRBJ1-2; TRBD1 aligns across 8 bases. CDR1 MNHEY and CDR2 SMNVEV come from the germline V gene (reference sequence). With 4 bases clipped from V and 11 bases from J, the junction kept 15 bases outside the gene matches. There are 15 residues in the CDR3. The DNA for the CDR3 is TGTGCCAGCAGTTCCAAATTTCTGGACAGGGTTGTATACACCTTC. Translating it yields CASSSKFLDRVVYTF.

This clone was observed once. The rearrangement joins TRBV7-6 to TRBJ1-2, with TRBD1 matching over 8 bases. CDR3 size: 16 residues. J gave up 7 bases and V 1 base, and 11 bases lay outside the gene matches. Germline V gene lookup returns CDR1 SGHVS and CDR2 FNYEAQ. The CDR3 coding sequence is TGTGCCAGCAGCTTAGAGTCCGGCAGGGGGCAATTTGGCTACACCTTC. Its translation: CASSLESGRGQFGYTF.

This sequence joins TRBV5-1 and TRBJ2-3; TRBD2 matches at 13 bases. Unmatched junction bases numbered 9, after V lost 1 base and J lost 1 base. The CDR3 contains 19 residues. The V gene's germline CDR1 is SGHRS and CDR2 YFSETQ. CDR3 region: CASSLPTSGRAVGTDTQYF. The DNA of the CDR3 is TGCGCCAGCAGCTTGCCCACTAGCGGGAGGGCCGTAGGCACAGATACGCAGTATTTT.

CDR3 region: CASSSDVSGEQFF. The CDR3 bases are TGTGCCAGCAGCTCTGATGTTAGCGGGGAGCAGTTCTTC. This chain connects TRBV5-5 to TRBJ2-1; TRBD2 matches at 7 bases. Trimming took 3 bases from V and 10 from J; bases not matched to a gene: 7. The CDR3 runs 13 residues. Per germline, CDR1 SGHKS and CDR2 YYEKEE (reference sequence).

The chain employs TRBV4-2 and TRBJ1-1; TRBD1 agrees at 7 bases. The CDR3 runs 16 residues. Losses at the gene ends were 1 base for V and 4 bases for J; bases not matched to a gene: 9. Germline V lookup: CDR1 LGHNA, CDR2 YNFKEQ. This chain's CDR3 is CASSQASTGIGTEAFF. CDR3 nucleotides: TGTGCCAGCAGCCAAGCCTCGACAGGGATCGGCACTGAAGCTTTCTTT.

The rearrangement links TRBV10-1 to TRBJ2-1; the D is unclear. Germline-derived CDR1 and CDR2 are WNHNN and SYGVQD (reference sequence). The CDR3 contains 11 residues. V was pared by 4 bases and J by 5 bases, with 3 bases between. DNA of the CDR3: TGCGCCAGCAGTGCAAACAATGAGCAGTTCTTC. Protein product: CASSANNEQFF.

This chain links TRBV29-1 with TRBJ1-2, with D possibly being TRBD1 (6 bases). This CDR3 comprises 15 residues. The germline gives CDR1 SQVTM, CDR2 ANQGSEA. The V and J ends lost 1 base and 2 bases respectively, with 14 bases between them. CDR3 sequence (DNA): TGCAGCGTTGAAGGCAGGGGAGGGAGCAACTATGGCTACACCTTC. It is translated as CSVEGRGGSNYGYTF.

The rearrangement uses TRBV12-5 and TRBJ1-5, with 10 positions matching TRBD1. The germline V gene has CDR1 LGHNT and CDR2 FRNRAP. This CDR3 has 16 amino acids. The J segment lost 1 base and the V segment lost 1 base, leaving 1 base of the junction unmatched. This CDR3 reads CASGLGDRGSNQPQHF. The DNA of the CDR3 is TGTGCTAGTGGTTTGGGGGACAGGGGAAGCAATCAGCCCCAGCATTTT.

The chain employs TRBV29-1 and TRBJ1-3; 8 bases fit TRBD1. The CDR3 is made up of 14 amino acids. Germline loops: CDR1 SQVTM, CDR2 ANQGSEA. The trim removed 3 bases at V and 4 bases at J, leaving 5 bases unmatched. CDR3 protein: CSVDPTGAGNTIYF. Written as DNA, the CDR3 is TGCAGCGTTGATCCGACAGGGGCCGGAAACACCATATATTTT.

J is TRBJ2-2 and V is TRBV19; tentative D call: TRBD1 (5 bases). V lost 7 bases and J lost 5, with 14 bases in between. The CDR3 spans 14 residues. From germline, CDR1 is LNHDA and CDR2 SQIVND (reference sequence). The CDR3 bases are TGTGCCAGTAAGGGCCAGGCAGGGACCGGGGAGCTGTTTTTT. This codes for CASKGQAGTGELFF.

The chain uses TRBV30 and TRBJ1-5; 7 nucleotides agree with TRBD1. Trimming cost V 3 bases and J 0 bases; bases outside gene matches: 17. The CDR3 runs to 19 residues. Germline lookup yields CDR1 GTSNPN and CDR2 SVGIG (reference sequence). The CDR3 nucleotides are TGTGCCTGGAGCGCCGGGTTGGGACAGCGAGTGCTTAGCAATCAGCCCCAGCATTTT. Its translation is CAWSAGLGQRVLSNQPQHF.

In its sample, this clone was seen a few times. The chain employs TRBV6-1 and TRBJ2-1, with a possible D match to TRBD2 (5 bases). V was shortened by 3 bases and J by 1 base, with 10 bases between the two germline ends. The CDR3 totals 15 residues. Per the germline V gene, CDR1 is MNHNS and CDR2 is SASEGT. CDR3 residues: CASSETRDSYNEQFF. The CDR3 bases are TGTGCCAGCAGTGAGACGAGGGATTCCTACAATGAGCAGTTCTTC.

The genes are TRBV19 and TRBJ2-5, with a tentative D call TRBD2 (5 bases). Deletions cut 9 bases from V and 2 bases from J, with 10 bases between. The CDR3 loop spans 12 amino acids. Germline-derived CDR1 and CDR2 are LNHDA and SQIVND (reference sequence). For the CDR3, the DNA is TGTGCCAGCGCCGGGATACAAGAGACCCAGTACTTC. It yields the protein CASAGIQETQYF. Variable domain in full (rest from reference TRBV19 and TRBJ2-5): DGGITQSPKYLFRKEGQNVTLSCEQNLNHDAMYWYRQDPGQGLRLIYYSQIVNDFQKGDIAEGYSVSREKKESFPLTVTSAQKNPTAFYLCASAGIQETQYFGPGTRLLVL.

The chain employs TRBV11-2 and TRBJ2-5, with 11 nucleotides matching TRBD1. This CDR3 has 14 residues. J gave up 4 bases and V 5 bases, and 3 bases lay outside the gene matches. Germline V CDR1 and CDR2: SGHAT, FQNNGV. CDR3 DNA sequence: TGTGCCAGCAGCCAGGACAGGGGGCGAGAGACCCAGTACTTC. It yields the protein CASSQDRGRETQYF.

This chain uses TRBV5-4 with TRBJ2-2; D may be TRBD2 (6 bases). V lost 4 bases to trimming and J lost 5 bases, with 12 bases between them. CDR3 size: 14 residues. CDR1 and CDR2 (germline): SGHNT, YYREEE (reference sequence). CDR3 coding DNA: TGTGCCAGCAGCCACAACGCGGGAACCGGGGAGCTGTTTTTT. This sequence encodes CASSHNAGTGELFF.